The present T cell receptor beta chain was sequenced within a study of control samples from healthy donors and cancer patients. Sequenced by immunoSEQ multiplex PCR; TCRdb stores in-frame clones only, minus some. Of 100,000 to 150,000 clones listed, over 85% were seen once; the top ten hold over 6.5%. J gave up 0 bases and V 3 bases, and 6 bases lay outside the gene matches. The CDR3 totals 16 residues. Germline CDR1 MNHEY, CDR2 SMNVEV (reference sequence). The V call is TRBV27, the J call TRBJ1-2; 8 bases align to TRBD1. Specimen: PBMCs. The source is a man in his fifties with head and neck cancer. This CDR3 is CASSFHGTGTNYGYTF. The DNA for the CDR3 is TGTGCCAGCAGTTTCCACGGGACAGGTACTAACTATGGCTACACCTTC.